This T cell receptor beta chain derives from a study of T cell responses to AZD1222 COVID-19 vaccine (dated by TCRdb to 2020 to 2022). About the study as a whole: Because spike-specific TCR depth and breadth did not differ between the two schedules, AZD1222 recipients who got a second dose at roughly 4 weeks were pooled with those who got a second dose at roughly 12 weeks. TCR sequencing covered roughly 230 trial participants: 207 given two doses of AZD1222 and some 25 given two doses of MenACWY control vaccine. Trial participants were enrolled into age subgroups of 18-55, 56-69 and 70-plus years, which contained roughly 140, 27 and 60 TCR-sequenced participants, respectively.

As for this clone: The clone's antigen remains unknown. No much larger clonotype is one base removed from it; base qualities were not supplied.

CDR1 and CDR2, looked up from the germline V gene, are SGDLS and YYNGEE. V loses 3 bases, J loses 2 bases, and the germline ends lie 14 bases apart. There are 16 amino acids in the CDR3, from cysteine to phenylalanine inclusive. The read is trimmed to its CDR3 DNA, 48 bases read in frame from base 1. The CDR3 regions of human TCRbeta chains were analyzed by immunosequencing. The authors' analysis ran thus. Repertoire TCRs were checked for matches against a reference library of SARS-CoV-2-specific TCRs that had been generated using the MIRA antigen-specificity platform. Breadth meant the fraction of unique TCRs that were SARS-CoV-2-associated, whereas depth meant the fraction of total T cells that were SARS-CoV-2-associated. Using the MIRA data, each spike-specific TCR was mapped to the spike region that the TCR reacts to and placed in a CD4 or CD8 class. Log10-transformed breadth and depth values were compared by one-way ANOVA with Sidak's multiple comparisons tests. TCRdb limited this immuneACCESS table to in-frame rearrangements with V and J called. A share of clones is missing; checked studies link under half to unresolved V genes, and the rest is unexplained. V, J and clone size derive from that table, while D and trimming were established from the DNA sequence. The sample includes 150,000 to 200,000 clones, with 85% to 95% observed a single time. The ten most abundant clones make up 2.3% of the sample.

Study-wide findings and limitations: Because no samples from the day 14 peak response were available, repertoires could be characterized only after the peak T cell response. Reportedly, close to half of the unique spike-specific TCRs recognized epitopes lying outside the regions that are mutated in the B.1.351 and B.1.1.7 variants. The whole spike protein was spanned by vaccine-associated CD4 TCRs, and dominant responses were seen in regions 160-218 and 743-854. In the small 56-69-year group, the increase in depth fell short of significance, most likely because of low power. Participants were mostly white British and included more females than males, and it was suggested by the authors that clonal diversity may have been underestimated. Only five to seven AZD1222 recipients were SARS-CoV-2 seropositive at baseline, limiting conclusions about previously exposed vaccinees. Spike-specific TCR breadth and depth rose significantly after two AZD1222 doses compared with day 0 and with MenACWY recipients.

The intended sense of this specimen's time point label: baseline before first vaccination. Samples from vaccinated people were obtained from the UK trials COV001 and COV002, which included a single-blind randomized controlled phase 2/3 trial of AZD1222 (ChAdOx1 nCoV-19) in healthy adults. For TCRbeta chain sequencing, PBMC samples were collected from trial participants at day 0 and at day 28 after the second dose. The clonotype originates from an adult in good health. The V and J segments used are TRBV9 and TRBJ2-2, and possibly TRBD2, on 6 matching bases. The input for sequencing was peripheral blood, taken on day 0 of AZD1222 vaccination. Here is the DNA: TGTGCCAGCAGCGCTCGTGGGGGGACCAACACCGGGGAGCTGTTTTTT. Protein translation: CASSARGGTNTGELFF.